Presented here are 21 T cell receptor beta chains from one specimen sequenced in a study of blood T cell repertoires in COVID-19. The protocol was immunoSEQ multiplex PCR, while the TCRdb copy is restricted to in-frame clones and leaves out a portion. The sample consists of around 140,000 clones, about 79% of them appearing once. Sequenced material: peripheral blood. The receptor source for this set is a man aged 55-75 years with active or convalescent COVID-19.

The rearrangement uses TRBV2 and TRBJ1-1; D may be TRBD1 (5 bases). The germline V gene encodes CDR1 SNHLY and CDR2 FYNNEI. Trimming took 7 bases from V and 2 from J, leaving 8 bases between them. The CDR3 is made up of 12 amino acids. In DNA, the CDR3 is TGTGCCAGCAACACAGGTAACACTGAAGCTTTCTTT. Encoded protein: CASNTGNTEAFF.

This chain links TRBV4-3 with TRBJ2-3; 12 nucleotides line up with TRBD2. The CDR3 loop spans 17 amino acids. The V segment lost 4 bases and the J segment 5 bases; nucleotides outside the gene matches: 10. Germline V lookup: CDR1 LGHNA, CDR2 YSLEER. The CDR3 nucleotides read TGCGCCAGCAGCCCGGTATCTAGCGGGGGGGTCCAAGATACGCAGTATTTT. Its protein product is CASSPVSSGGVQDTQYF.

The rearrangement joins TRBV3-1 (or the pseudogene TRBV3-2) to TRBJ1-6; 8 bases map to TRBD1. CDR3 length equals 15 residues. The V gene end was trimmed by 4 bases and the J gene end by 5 bases; junction bases not matched to a gene: 4. Germline-derived CDR1 and CDR2 are LGHDT and YNNKEL (reference sequence). Here the CDR3 reads CASSPRDRNNSPLHF. Written as DNA, the CDR3 is TGTGCCAGCAGCCCTCGGGACAGGAATAATTCACCCCTCCACTTT.

The chain employs TRBV18 and TRBJ1-1; maybe TRBD1 (6 bases). Germline assignment: CDR1 KGHSH and CDR2 LQKENI. Trimming took off 0 bases at V and 1 base at J, with 12 bases between the two ends. There are 16 residues in the CDR3. The DNA for the CDR3 is TGTGCCAGCTCACCACCCCGGGGGGGGGCGAACACTGAAGCTTTCTTT. Protein sequence: CASSPPRGGANTEAFF.

The V call is TRBV11-2, the J call TRBJ2-1, with a tentative D call TRBD2 (6 bases). Germline V gene sequence: CDR1 SGHAT, CDR2 FQNNGV. The V gene lost 1 base and the J gene lost 1 base, with 17 bases spanning the gap. The CDR3 has 18 amino acids. In DNA, the CDR3 is TGTGCCAGCAGCTTAGGGCGGGGAAGATTCTCTTCCTACAATGAGCAGTTCTTC. Protein sequence: CASSLGRGRFSSYNEQFF.

This clone was picked up one time. V is TRBV18 and J is TRBJ2-1; D possibly corresponds to TRBD1 (6 bases). The V gene lost 4 bases and the J gene lost 6 bases, with 13 bases spanning the gap. Germline values: CDR1 KGHSH, CDR2 LQKENI. CDR3 length: 14 amino acids. CDR3 region: CASSLGRGGNEQFF. CDR3 sequence (DNA): TGTGCCAGCTCACTGGGGAGAGGGGGCAATGAGCAGTTCTTC.

The chain has TRBV6-1 and TRBJ2-7, with a possible D match to TRBD2 (6 bases). In germline, CDR1 is MNHNS, CDR2 SASEGT. The CDR3 consists of 14 residues. V was shortened by 2 bases and J by 10 bases, with 18 bases between the two germline ends. DNA for the CDR3: TGTGCCAGCAGTGAAAATTCGGGAGAGGTACGCCAGTACGTC. Translating it yields CASSENSGEVRQYV.

The rearrangement uses TRBV12-5 and TRBJ1-4, with 8 positions matching TRBD1. This CDR3 region has 14 residues. V gave up 8 bases and J gave up 3 bases; unmatched junction bases: 5. The germline CDR1 and CDR2 sequences are LGHNT and FRNRAP. The CDR3 DNA sequence: TGTGCTAGTACCCGGACAGGGTCTAATGAAAAACTGTTTTTT. This translates into CASTRTGSNEKLFF.

This clone appeared a single time. V usage is TRBV5-1 and J usage is TRBJ2-6; D possibly corresponds to TRBD2 (5 bases). The CDR3 is 16 amino acids. Germline V gene sequence: CDR1 SGHRS, CDR2 YFSETQ. Deletions cut 0 bases from V and 0 bases from J, with 7 bases between. The CDR3 region has the DNA TGCGCCAGCAGCTTGGACGGGATCTCTGGGGCCAACGTCCTGACTTTC. Amino acids: CASSLDGISGANVLTF.

The gene calls are TRBV5-1 and TRBJ1-5, with TRBD1 as a possible D gene (6 bases). V gave up 0 bases and J gave up 6 bases, with 10 bases separating them. CDR1 SGHRS and CDR2 YFSETQ come from the germline V gene. The CDR3 spans 14 residues. The chain's CDR3 is CASSLEGGLQPQHF. CDR3 bases: TGCGCCAGCAGCTTGGAGGGGGGGCTTCAGCCCCAGCATTTT.

This chain links TRBV12-3 or TRBV12-4 with TRBJ1-1; no firm D call. The CDR3 totals 13 residues. Trimming pared 3 bases from V and 8 bases from J, leaving 13 bases between. The CDR3 sequence is CASSFARSMEAFF. The CDR3 coding sequence is TGTGCCAGCAGTTTCGCAAGGAGTATGGAAGCTTTCTTT.

This clone has more than one count but fewer than ten. This chain joins TRBV7-8 and TRBJ2-3; 10 bases are shared with TRBD1. Unmatched junction bases numbered 6, after V lost 6 bases and J lost 3 bases. CDR1 is SGHVS and CDR2 is FQNEAQ in the germline V gene. This CDR3 has 15 amino acids. The CDR3 DNA is TGTGCCAGCAGGACCCGGGACAGGGGTACAGATACGCAGTATTTT. It yields the protein CASRTRDRGTDTQYF. Full variable domain (outside the CDR3, taken from reference TRBV7-8 and TRBJ2-3): GAGVSQSPRYKVAKRGQDVALRCDPISGHVSLFWYQQALGQGPEFLTYFQNEAQLDKSGLPSDRFFAERPEGSVSTLKIQRTQQEDSAVYLCASRTRDRGTDTQYFGPGTRLTVL.

The rearrangement joins TRBV6-6 to TRBJ1-2; a weak D match, TRBD1 (6 bases). V was pared by 0 bases and J by 9 bases, with 14 bases between. Germline V gene data show CDR1 as MNHNY and CDR2 as SVGAGI (reference sequence). The CDR3 is made up of 14 amino acids. CDR3 sequence reads: CASSYSTGGVSYTF. For the CDR3, the DNA is TGTGCCAGCAGTTACTCGACTGGGGGCGTAAGCTACACCTTC.

The chain combines TRBV6-1 with TRBJ2-7; 7 bases match TRBD2. J was trimmed by 2 bases and V by 1 base; bases with no gene match: 8. CDR1 and CDR2 from the germline V gene are MNHNS and SASEGT. The CDR3 consists of 16 residues. For the CDR3, the DNA is TGTGCCAGCAGTGAAGATACAGCGGGAAGTACCTACGAGCAGTACGTC. Its protein is CASSEDTAGSTYEQYV.

The rearrangement joins TRBV7-2 to TRBJ2-5; D gene ambiguous. CDR3 length: 14 amino acids. The V gene lost 4 bases and the J gene lost 4 bases, with 13 bases spanning the gap. CDR1 and CDR2 (germline): SGHTA, FQGNSA. CDR3 amino acids: CASSSSLSTETQYF. In DNA, the CDR3 is TGTGCCAGCAGCTCGAGCCTTAGCACAGAGACCCAGTACTTC.

This chain connects TRBV4-3 to TRBJ1-1; TRBD1 is a possible D gene (6 bases). The germline CDR1 and CDR2 sequences are LGHNA and YSLEER. V dropped 6 bases and J dropped 8 bases, with 22 bases sitting between them. The CDR3 is 15 amino acids. The DNA for the CDR3 is TGCGCCAGCAGGAGACTTGGGACAAACTCGGCGGAAGCTTTCTTT. Protein: CASRRLGTNSAEAFF.

The table lists this clone with a count of one. This rearrangement joins TRBV7-2 to TRBJ2-5; D may be TRBD1 (6 bases). The V and J ends lost 6 bases and 4 bases respectively, with 15 bases between them. The germline V gene encodes CDR1 SGHTA and CDR2 FQGNSA. The CDR3 length is 14 residues. The CDR3, as DNA: TGTGCCAGCAGTGAAACAGGGTTGGGAGAGACCCAGTACTTC. It codes for CASSETGLGETQYF.

The V and J genes are TRBV7-2 and TRBJ2-7; 10 bases agree with TRBD2. This CDR3 comprises 13 residues. CDR1 and CDR2 (germline): SGHTA, FQGNSA. J gave up 4 bases and V 3 bases, and 0 bases lay outside the gene matches. The CDR3 loop is CASSLTSGYEQYV. The CDR3 coding sequence is TGTGCCAGCAGCTTGACTAGCGGGTACGAGCAGTACGTC.

The chain carries TRBV29-1 and TRBJ1-2; D not certain. The V gene lost 0 bases and the J gene lost 5 bases, with 10 bases spanning the gap. CDR1 SQVTM and CDR2 ANQGSEA come from the germline V gene. The CDR3 contains 13 residues. The CDR3 DNA is TGCAGCGTTGAAGATGAAGCGGCTTATGGCTACACCTTC. Translating it yields CSVEDEAAYGYTF.

The chain employs TRBV30 and TRBJ2-4, with D unclear. The CDR3 sequence is 14 residues long. V lost 0 bases, J lost 0 bases, and 6 bases lay in between. Per the germline V gene, CDR1 is GTSNPN and CDR2 is SVGIG (reference sequence). CDR3 sequence reads: CAWSVFVAKNIQYF. In nucleotides, the CDR3 is TGTGCCTGGAGTGTCTTTGTAGCCAAAAACATTCAGTACTTC.

As DNA, the CDR3 is TGTGCCAGCAGCTTCCAGACAGGTGATAACTATGGCTACACCTTC. It is translated as CASSFQTGDNYGYTF. The rearrangement uses TRBV13 and TRBJ1-2; a weak D match, TRBD1 (6 bases). The CDR3 spans 15 residues. Per germline, CDR1 PRHDT and CDR2 FYEKMQ (reference sequence). V lost 3 bases and J 1 base, leaving 12 bases between the germline ends.